The entry below gives a single T cell receptor beta chain sequence along with its context. TCRdb's copy holds only in-frame clones and misses some; the assay was immunoSEQ multiplex PCR. Of over 10,000 clones in the sample, approximately 86% were seen once. This record belongs to a study of blood T cell repertoires in COVID-19. Study as a whole: T cells, B-cell-depleted T cells, or PBMCs provided the cDNA or gDNA that served as material.

Sequencing input: peripheral blood. This clonotype was sampled from an elderly man with acute or convalescent COVID-19.

The CDR3 DNA is TGTGCCAGCAGCCCCCTAGCGGGAGGTCGGGCAGATACGCAGTATTTT. Translation: CASSPLAGGRADTQYF. The V call is TRBV9, the J call TRBJ2-3; 11 nucleotides align to TRBD2. V dropped 4 bases and J dropped 4; count of bases not matched to a gene: 8. The CDR3 length is 16 residues. Germline V gene lookup returns CDR1 SGDLS and CDR2 YYNGEE.